This T cell receptor (beta chain) was recorded in a study of T cells in Graves' hyperthyroidism and ophthalmopathy. The CDR3 is 16 amino acids. V shed 3 bases and J shed 0 bases, with 9 bases lying between them. CDR1 is ENHRY, CDR2 SYGVKD, per germline. The study, taken as a whole, reports: Ophthalmopathy was separated from stable hyperthyroidism by a 13 V-J model. Blood samples included most of the expanded thyroid clonotypes exceeding 0.001.

Exclusion criteria comprised uncontrolled infection, other autoimmune disease, pregnancy or lactation. Every diagnosis used clinical symptoms, serum thyroxine and TRAb, thyroid ultrasound and orbital computed tomography. This clonotype was found many times. What it recognizes is unknown. Researchers amplified the TCR beta CDR3 regions from RNA transcripts. HTBI primers drove first-round RT-PCR of the TCR CDR3. TCRdb processed the multiplex PCR reads anew with MiXCR; each CDR3 protein has one entry. The sample has some 740,000 distinct CDR3 sequences; around 13% are singletons. This receptor was identified in a woman younger than 35 with Graves' hyperthyroidism. What was sequenced was blood. The chain uses TRBV10-3 and TRBJ1-6; maybe TRBD1 (5 bases). The CDR3 loop is CAISDGTRSYNSPLHF. The CDR3 coding sequence is TGTGCCATCAGTGACGGGACGCGCTCCTATAATTCACCCCTCCACTTT.